This T cell receptor (beta chain) comes out of a study of blood T cell repertoires in COVID-19. Study summary: COVID-19 samples from acute and convalescent phases originated in the United States, Italy and Spain.

Some clones are missing from TCRdb's copy, which holds only in-frame ones; the method was immunoSEQ multiplex PCR. Of over 130,000 clones listed, about 84% are singletons. CDR3 length equals 15 residues. Germline V gene sequence: CDR1 SGHTA, CDR2 FQGNSA. Trimming left V 1 base short and J 3 bases short, with 7 bases between. The gene calls are TRBV7-2 and TRBJ1-6; D remains ambiguous. Material: PBMCs or T cells enriched from blood (not recorded which). This TCR derives from a young woman who had been exposed to COVID-19. The CDR3 DNA sequence: TGTGCCAGCAGCTTAGTTCGGGGCTATAATTCACCCCTCCACTTT. Protein sequence: CASSLVRGYNSPLHF. The full variable domain, rest sourced from reference TRBV7-2 and TRBJ1-6, is GAGVSQSPSNKVTEKGKDVELRCDPISGHTALYWYRQSLGQGLEFLIYFQGNSAPDKSGLPSDRFSAERTGGSVSTLTIQRTQQEDSAVYLCASSLVRGYNSPLHFGNGTRLTVT.